The 21 T cell receptor beta chains reported below all come from one sample, sequenced in a study of OX40 agonist ivuxolimab in advanced cancers. The table came from immunoSEQ multiplex PCR; TCRdb's copy has only in-frame clones and leaves some out. The data contain about 100,000 clones, 90% of them singletons. The specimen comprised CD4+ or CD8+ T cells sorted from blood, sampled in a trial of the OX40 agonist ivuxolimab. All receptors derive from an adult with an advanced solid tumor such as melanoma, head and neck, liver or kidney cancer.

This chain uses TRBV6-1 with TRBJ2-2, with D possibly called TRBD1 or TRBD2 (5 bases each). Germline V gene sequence: CDR1 MNHNS, CDR2 SASEGT. This CDR3 spans 13 amino acids. Trimming cost V 4 bases and J 4 bases, with 7 bases left between them. The CDR3 DNA reads TGTGCCAGCAGTGCGGGACCCACCGGGGAGCTGTTTTTT. Residues: CASSAGPTGELFF.

V gene TRBV6-5 combines with J gene TRBJ2-7; the match to TRBD1 covers 10 bases. Germline-derived CDR1 and CDR2 are MNHEY and SVGAGI. This CDR3 spans 15 amino acids. The V and J ends lost 1 base and 2 bases, in that order; junction bases with no gene match: 2. In nucleotides, the CDR3 is TGTGCCAGCAGTTACTTTGGACAGGGGGCCTACGAGCAGTACTTC. It is translated as CASSYFGQGAYEQYF.

This chain joins TRBV6-1 and TRBJ2-7; 7 bases map to TRBD1. Per the germline V gene, CDR1 is MNHNS and CDR2 is SASEGT. The CDR3 runs to 14 residues. The V and J ends lost 4 bases and 4 bases, in that order; junction bases with no gene match: 7. The chain's CDR3 is CASSVGTAVYEQYF. Written as DNA, the CDR3 is TGTGCCAGCAGTGTTGGGACAGCTGTTTACGAGCAGTACTTC.

This clone has a handful of counts. The chain employs TRBV30 and TRBJ1-1; 7 positions match TRBD1. After removal of 8 bases from V and 3 bases from J, the junction contained 9 bases not matched to a gene. CDR3 length: 13 residues. Germline CDR1 reads GTSNPN; CDR2 reads SVGIG (reference sequence). The CDR3, as DNA: TGTGCCCTCGCGGGACAGTTCGACACTGAAGCTTTCTTT. This translates into CALAGQFDTEAFF.

The chain couples TRBV11-2 to TRBJ2-3; 11 bases line up with TRBD2. Germline-derived CDR1 and CDR2 are SGHAT and FQNNGV. There are 14 residues in the CDR3. Trimming cost V 5 bases and J 7 bases; bases outside gene matches: 5. CDR3: CASSQGLAGYTQYF. The CDR3 DNA is TGTGCCAGCAGCCAAGGACTAGCGGGCTATACGCAGTATTTT.

The chain recombines TRBV19 with TRBJ1-5, with no clear D. In germline, CDR1 is LNHDA, CDR2 SQIVND (reference sequence). V lost 3 bases to trimming and J lost 4 bases, with 10 bases between them. This CDR3 is built from 14 residues. CDR3 loop: CASSIYASNQPQHF. The CDR3 coding sequence is TGTGCCAGTAGTATTTACGCCTCTAATCAGCCCCAGCATTTT.

A few counts support this clone. The chain uses TRBV5-6 and TRBJ2-1, with D tentatively TRBD2 (7 bases). V lost 2 bases, J lost 2 bases, and 14 bases lay in between. The length of the CDR3 is 16 residues. Germline V gene data show CDR1 as SGHDT and CDR2 as YYEEEE. This CDR3 reads CASSFGGGATYNEQFF. CDR3 coding DNA: TGTGCCAGCAGCTTTGGAGGGGGGGCGACCTACAATGAGCAGTTCTTC. Full variable domain (remainder filled in from reference TRBV5-6 and TRBJ2-1): DAGVTQSPTHLIKTRGQQVTLRCSPKSGHDTVSWYQQALGQGPQFIFQYYEEEERQRGNFPDRFSGHQFPNYSSELNVNALLLGDSALYLCASSFGGGATYNEQFFGPGTRLTVL.

A single count supports this clone. This chain uses TRBV19 with TRBJ1-1, with a weak D call TRBD1 (5 bases). CDR3 length equals 14 residues. Between the trimmed V and J ends, which lost 5 bases and 6 bases, there was a span of 16 bases. CDR1 LNHDA and CDR2 SQIVND come from the germline V gene (reference sequence). The CDR3 spells CASSSTNRGSEAFF. The CDR3 DNA is TGTGCCAGTAGTTCGACAAACCGGGGCTCTGAAGCTTTCTTT.

The CDR3 DNA reads TGTGCCAGCAGCCTAACTGAAGGTTCCCAAGAGACCCAGTACTTC. Residues: CASSLTEGSQETQYF. V usage is TRBV4-2 and J usage is TRBJ2-5, with no clear D. Germline CDR1 reads LGHNA; CDR2 reads YNFKEQ. Between the trimmed V and J ends, which lost 4 bases and 1 base, there was a span of 13 bases. This CDR3 contains 15 residues.

This clone was detected a few times. V gene TRBV6-1 combines with J gene TRBJ1-1, with D unclear. The ends were cut back, 3 bases at V and 5 bases at J, with 4 bases in the middle. There are 11 residues in the CDR3. CDR1 and CDR2 (germline): MNHNS, SASEGT. This CDR3 reads CASSEGTEAFF. The CDR3 DNA follows: TGTGCCAGCAGTGAGGGAACTGAAGCTTTCTTT.

This chain uses TRBV19 with TRBJ2-7; TRBD1 agrees at 10 bases. The ends lost 1 base at V and 6 bases at J; junction bases unmatched: 6. Germline loops: CDR1 LNHDA, CDR2 SQIVND (reference sequence). CDR3 length: 15 residues. Here the CDR3 DNA reads TGTGCCAGTAGTATAGGGGGACAGGGGATGGCCGAGCAGTACTTC. Protein: CASSIGGQGMAEQYF.

The rearrangement uses TRBV27 and TRBJ1-5; D might be TRBD1 (6 bases). V lost 3 bases and J 0 bases, leaving 9 bases between the germline ends. The CDR3 runs 15 residues. Germline V gene data show CDR1 as MNHEY and CDR2 as SMNVEV (reference sequence). This CDR3 is CASSLGAFSNQPQHF. The CDR3 DNA sequence: TGTGCCAGCAGTTTGGGGGCTTTTAGCAATCAGCCCCAGCATTTT.

The chain recombines TRBV18 with TRBJ2-7; D unresolved. Germline V gene sequence: CDR1 KGHSH, CDR2 LQKENI. The ends were cut back, 1 base at V and 6 bases at J, with 10 bases in the middle. This CDR3 has 13 residues. The CDR3 spells CASSPRGFTEQYF. CDR3 sequence (DNA): TGTGCCAGCTCACCACGTGGGTTCACCGAGCAGTACTTC.

This clone was detected once. The V call is TRBV28, the J call TRBJ2-2, with D maybe TRBD2 (6 bases). Trimming took off 7 bases at V and 1 base at J, with 10 bases between the two ends. The CDR3 is made up of 14 amino acids. Germline values: CDR1 MDHEN, CDR2 SYDVKM. The CDR3 here is CASNLGGNTGELFF. The CDR3 DNA sequence: TGTGCCAGCAACTTGGGGGGGAACACCGGGGAGCTGTTTTTT. The complete variable domain, with remaining parts taken from reference TRBV28 and TRBJ2-2, reads DVKVTQSSRYLVKRTGEKVFLECVQDMDHENMFWYRQDPGLGLRLIYFSYDVKMKEKGDIPEGYSVSREKKERFSLILESASTNQTSMYLCASNLGGNTGELFFGEGSRLTVL.

V and J are TRBV19 and TRBJ2-1; 9 bases fit TRBD1. This CDR3 has 15 amino acids. Germline V gene data show CDR1 as LNHDA and CDR2 as SQIVND (reference sequence). V shed 1 base and J 5 bases; nucleotides not matched to a gene: 3. CDR3 sequence: CASSIGDRAHNEQFF. In DNA, the CDR3 is TGTGCCAGTAGTATAGGGGACAGGGCCCACAATGAGCAGTTCTTC. The variable domain in full, completed from reference TRBV19 and TRBJ2-1, reads DGGITQSPKYLFRKEGQNVTLSCEQNLNHDAMYWYRQDPGQGLRLIYYSQIVNDFQKGDIAEGYSVSREKKESFPLTVTSAQKNPTAFYLCASSIGDRAHNEQFFGPGTRLTVL.

As for this clone: The sample contains more than one DNA sequence encoding this CDR3. The rearrangement joins TRBV5-4 to TRBJ2-7; 8 bases line up with TRBD1. J lost 4 bases, V lost 3 bases, and 6 bases had no gene match. CDR1 and CDR2 (germline): SGHNT, YYREEE (reference sequence). The CDR3 totals 14 residues. DNA of the CDR3: TGTGCCAGCAGCTCCGGACAGGGCAGGTACGAGCAGTACTTC. Translating it yields CASSSGQGRYEQYF.

The chain links TRBV10-3 to TRBJ2-7; unclear D gene. Germline lookup yields CDR1 ENHRY and CDR2 SYGVKD. Trimming cost V 11 bases and J 0 bases, with 14 bases left between them. The CDR3 loop spans 13 amino acids. CDR3 coding DNA: TGTGCCGCCGGATCTTCGAGCTCCTACGAGCAGTACTTC. It encodes CAAGSSSSYEQYF.

The V and J genes are TRBV6-1 and TRBJ2-2, with D possibly being TRBD1 (6 bases). CDR3 length: 11 amino acids. CDR1 MNHNS and CDR2 SASEGT come from the germline V gene. V dropped 5 bases and J dropped 14 bases, with 12 bases sitting between them. This CDR3 is CASSTTGNLFF. CDR3 DNA: TGTGCCAGCAGTACCACAGGGAACCTGTTTTTT.

The CDR3 DNA reads TGTGCCAGCAGCCAAGGGACTAGCGTGGCCCAGTACTTC. Residues: CASSQGTSVAQYF. The chain uses TRBV7-2 and TRBJ2-5, with 10 bases matching TRBD2. V dropped 5 bases and J dropped 9; count of bases not matched to a gene: 6. CDR1 SGHTA and CDR2 FQGNSA come from the germline V gene. This CDR3 contains 13 residues.

The chain is built from TRBV5-1 and TRBJ2-1, with 10 bases fitting TRBD2. CDR1 SGHRS and CDR2 YFSETQ come from the germline V gene. The CDR3 is 13 residues long. V shed 3 bases and J 9 bases; nucleotides not matched to a gene: 3. For the CDR3, the DNA is TGCGCCAGCAGCTCTAGCGGGGGACTTGAGCAGTTCTTC. Protein: CASSSSGGLEQFF.

The gene calls are TRBV7-9 and TRBJ1-5, with TRBD1 as a possible D gene (6 bases). CDR1 and CDR2 (germline): SEHNR, FQNEAQ (reference sequence). The CDR3 spans 16 residues. V was clipped by 2 bases and J by 3 bases, with 14 bases between them. CDR3 amino acids: CASSLFSGAYNQPQHF. The CDR3 coding sequence is TGTGCCAGCAGCTTATTCTCGGGGGCTTACAATCAGCCCCAGCATTTT.